This T cell receptor (beta chain) was documented in a study of T cell responses to AZD1222 COVID-19 vaccine. Here immunoSEQ multiplex PCR was the method, and the copy in TCRdb shows in-frame clones only, minus some. The table lists roughly 160,000 clones, more than 70% of them singletons, with over 4.5% in the top ten. Note on this clone: Its matching antigen is unknown.

Points from the study as a whole: Only a handful of AZD1222 recipients were seropositive at baseline. In a largely white British group with more females than males, clonal diversity was possibly underestimated.

Germline trimming cut 5 bases from V and 6 bases from J; bases unmatched to any gene: 9. The CDR3 extends over 15 amino acids. Per germline, CDR1 SGHNT and CDR2 YENEEA. This material consisted of peripheral blood, taken on day 0 of AZD1222 vaccination. The J gene is TRBJ2-1, the V gene TRBV11-3; 8 bases map to TRBD2. This receptor was identified in an adult in good health. This CDR3 is CASSPGGAGSNEQFF. DNA of the CDR3: TGTGCCAGCAGCCCCGGGGGGGCAGGTAGCAATGAGCAGTTCTTC.